The clone carrying this TCR beta chain showed up just a few times. This sample stems from a study of blood T cell repertoires in COVID-19. Overall study: COVID-19 samples from acute and convalescent phases originated in the United States, Italy and Spain. T cells, B-cell-depleted T cells, or PBMCs supplied cDNA or gDNA.

The CDR3 extends over 13 amino acids. In germline, CDR1 is MNHNY, CDR2 SVGAGI (reference sequence). V dropped 1 base and J dropped 5 bases, with 9 bases sitting between them. Authors' analysis steps: The assay estimated nucleated cells by amplifying reference gene primers. Profiled with immunoSEQ multiplex PCR; TCRdb holds only in-frame clones, not every one. V and J calls plus clone size are reproduced from that table; the DNA served to infer D and trimming. This repertoire shows over 95,000 clones, around 89% found once; its top ten account for approximately 4.3%. The gene calls are TRBV6-6 and TRBJ2-7; a possible D gene is TRBD1 (6 bases). The sequenced sample consisted of peripheral blood. This TCR was recovered from a woman aged 50 to 65 with acute or convalescent COVID-19. The CDR3, as DNA: TGTGCCAGCAGTTACTTGGACAGCCACGAGCAGTACTTC. Translating it yields CASSYLDSHEQYF.